This T cell receptor beta chain was captured in a study of cytomegalovirus exposure and HLA in healthy donors (TCRdb year 2017). Context from the whole study: According to a later analysis, the approximately 130 validation repertoires were produced on the same platform as the 666 repertoires of the first cohort. To predict cytomegalovirus infection status, the study combined high-throughput TCR immunosequencing, statistical association of individual TCRs with disease status, and machine learning. The study aimed to test whether cataloging public T cell receptors could reveal signatures of past pathogen exposure. In addition to the first cohort of roughly 670 subjects, a separate validation cohort of 120 different subjects was used. General findings and caveats noted by the study authors: A total of roughly 160 TCR beta chains were listed by the study as associated with cytomegalovirus. The authors suggested that the approach could potentially be generalized to other disease states and immunological phenotypes. A later analysis lacked HLA typing for the validation cohort, so it scored co-occurrence in that cohort across all 120 or so repertoires. While some public TCRs were present in many individuals, most TCR sequences turned up only very rarely across donors. In a later analysis, TCRs clustered in the first cohort were found to also tend to co-occur in the 120 validation repertoires, with 90% to 95% of cluster scores above 0. The classifier was reported to diagnose cytomegalovirus status with high specificity and sensitivity in both the original cohort and the validation cohort. In vitro tests confirmed that a few of the cytomegalovirus-associated TCR beta chains recognize cytomegalovirus antigens.

The sample holds a few counts of this clone. No cognate antigen has been identified for it. Base quality data are lacking; no much larger clone is found one base away. Library preparation was by the immunoSEQ multiplex PCR assay. As for the authors' bioinformatics: To diagnose cytomegalovirus status from the catalog of TCR beta chain sequences, a statistical classification framework was built. In TCRdb, the immuneACCESS table is reduced to in-frame sequences with V and J assigned. These tables do not hold every clone; where another copy was compared, an unresolved V gene accounts for under half, and the others remain unexplained. V and J calls plus clone size are reproduced from that table; the DNA served to infer D and trimming. This sample gives 90,000 to 150,000 clones in total; roughly 88% of them show up just once. Jointly, the top ten make up roughly 5% of the sample. As encoded in the germline V gene, CDR1 is SGHRS while CDR2 is YFSETQ. The CDR3 numbers 14 residues from cysteine through phenylalanine. The only DNA kept is the CDR3, 42 bases in frame from the first base. Deletion took 4 bases off V and 6 bases off J, with a span of 16 bases between the germline ends.

Donors formed part of the validation cohort, which comprised 95 to 150 subjects and was distinct from the first cohort of 690 or so subjects. The sample consisted of PBMCs. Recombination linked TRBV5-1 to TRBJ1-1; 5 matching bases give a weak D call of TRBD1. The sequence was collected from a man younger than 35 in good health and CMV-seronegative. This receptor has the CDR3 CASSTQGFQAEAFF. The nucleotides are TGCGCCAGCAGCACGCAGGGATTTCAGGCTGAAGCTTTCTTT.